These 20 T cell receptor beta chains share one sample of origin, sequenced in a study of T cell responses to AZD1222 COVID-19 vaccine. Some clones are missing from TCRdb's copy, which holds only in-frame ones; the method was immunoSEQ multiplex PCR. The data hold around 130,000 clones, with approximately 93% observed a single time. The sequences come from peripheral blood, collected on day 0 of AZD1222 vaccination. These receptors came from an adult in good health.

This clone has more than one count but fewer than ten. The CDR3 loop reads CASSQVGDPLNYGYTF. DNA of the CDR3: TGTGCCAGCAGCCAAGTCGGCGACCCTCTTAACTATGGCTACACCTTC. The V gene is TRBV3-1 (or the pseudogene TRBV3-2), the J gene TRBJ1-2; the D is unclear. The germline gives CDR1 LGHDT, CDR2 YNNKEL (reference sequence). Trimming removed 1 base at V and 1 base at J, with 13 bases between. This CDR3 is 16 amino acids long.

In DNA form, the CDR3 reads TGTGCCACCAGCACAAGTGCCCCACTGGGCCGAAACACTGAAGCTTTCTTT. Its protein is CATSTSAPLGRNTEAFF. The chain couples TRBV15 to TRBJ1-1, with no clear D. The germline V and J ends were trimmed by 4 bases and 2 bases, with 20 bases remaining between them. The CDR3 runs 17 residues. Germline V gene sequence: CDR1 LNHNV, CDR2 YYDKDF (reference sequence).

V gene TRBV4-1 combines with J gene TRBJ1-2, with D perhaps TRBD1 (6 bases). This CDR3 spans 14 amino acids. V gave up 1 base and J gave up 4 bases, with 10 bases separating them. CDR1 is MGHRA and CDR2 is YSYEKL in the germline V gene. The CDR3 nucleotides are TGCGCCAGCAGCCAAGGGTTGACAGGCTATGGCTACACCTTC. Translation: CASSQGLTGYGYTF.

This clone was seen only once. The missing conserved phenylalanine or tryptophan at the end of this CDR3 makes a read error likely. Because the CDR3's place on the DNA is in doubt, the DNA is left out and the CDR3 is given as listed by TCRdb. This chain links TRBV27 with TRBJ2-7. Germline V gene data show CDR1 as MNHEY and CDR2 as SMNVEV (reference sequence). The length of the CDR3 is 10 amino acids, counting both ends. This chain's CDR3 is CANSTRDALN.

V is TRBV2 and J is TRBJ2-3; D not resolved. V lost 6 bases, J lost 0 bases, and 16 bases lay in between. Germline V gene sequence: CDR1 SNHLY, CDR2 FYNNEI. The CDR3 contains 16 residues. Here the CDR3 reads CASSLLGRASTDTQYF. Here the CDR3 DNA reads TGTGCCAGCAGCCTCCTTGGACGGGCTAGCACAGATACGCAGTATTTT.

This clone was detected once. J is TRBJ1-5 and V is TRBV5-1; D ambiguous. CDR3 length equals 15 residues. V dropped 4 bases and J dropped 3 bases, with 14 bases sitting between them. Germline loops: CDR1 SGHRS, CDR2 YFSETQ. The CDR3 region is CASSKTFGSNQPQHF. In DNA form, the CDR3 reads TGCGCCAGCAGCAAGACATTCGGTTCCAATCAGCCCCAGCATTTT.

The chain recombines TRBV28 with TRBJ1-1, with D unclear. The germline V gene has CDR1 MDHEN and CDR2 SYDVKM. This CDR3 is 13 amino acids long. Trimming cost V 6 bases and J 4 bases, with 12 bases left between them. CDR3 DNA: TGTGCCAGCAGAGGGAGTTGGACCACTGAAGCTTTCTTT. This sequence encodes CASRGSWTTEAFF.

The V gene is TRBV30, the J gene TRBJ2-7; D unresolved. The germline V gene encodes CDR1 GTSNPN and CDR2 SVGIG (reference sequence). Trimming removed 0 bases at V and 9 bases at J, with 9 bases between. CDR3 size: 11 residues. The CDR3 DNA follows: TGTGCCTGGAGTGTACTTGAAGGGCAGTACTTC. The encoded protein is CAWSVLEGQYF.

The chain employs TRBV28 and TRBJ1-1, with a tentative D call TRBD1 (5 bases). The V gene lost 7 bases and the J gene lost 5 bases, with 17 bases spanning the gap. Germline assignment: CDR1 MDHEN and CDR2 SYDVKM. CDR3 length equals 14 residues. CDR3: CASIQEGRVTEAFF. The CDR3 DNA reads as TGTGCCAGCATTCAAGAGGGCAGGGTTACTGAAGCTTTCTTT. The full variable domain, with the rest looked up from reference TRBV28 and TRBJ1-1, is DVKVTQSSRYLVKRTGEKVFLECVQDMDHENMFWYRQDPGLGLRLIYFSYDVKMKEKGDIPEGYSVSREKKERFSLILESASTNQTSMYLCASIQEGRVTEAFFGQGTRLTVV.

The chain combines TRBV19 with TRBJ2-2; TRBD1 aligns across 8 bases. This CDR3 contains 15 residues. V was pared by 5 bases and J by 6 bases, with 8 bases of the junction left unmatched. Germline V gene data show CDR1 as LNHDA and CDR2 as SQIVND (reference sequence). CDR3 protein: CASSVTLTGAGELFF. DNA for the CDR3: TGTGCCAGTAGTGTAACACTGACAGGGGCCGGGGAGCTGTTTTTT.

The chain carries TRBV19 and TRBJ2-5, with D perhaps matching TRBD1 (5 bases). This CDR3 is built from 13 residues. Trimming cost V 3 bases and J 4 bases, with 9 bases left between them. Germline values: CDR1 LNHDA, CDR2 SQIVND (reference sequence). The DNA of the CDR3 is TGTGCCAGTAGTATCCCCAGGGCAGAGACCCAGTACTTC. Translated, it gives CASSIPRAETQYF. The full variable domain, its missing parts supplied by reference TRBV19 and TRBJ2-5, is DGGITQSPKYLFRKEGQNVTLSCEQNLNHDAMYWYRQDPGQGLRLIYYSQIVNDFQKGDIAEGYSVSREKKESFPLTVTSAQKNPTAFYLCASSIPRAETQYFGPGTRLLVL.

This sequence joins TRBV5-1 and TRBJ2-1, with 13 bases aligning to TRBD2. Germline values: CDR1 SGHRS, CDR2 YFSETQ. Trimming at V came to 3 bases and at J to 13 bases, leaving 7 bases not matched to a gene. The CDR3 contains 14 residues. In DNA form, the CDR3 reads TGCGCCAGCAGCTCGGGGACTAGCGGGACCTATCAGTTCTTC. It yields the protein CASSSGTSGTYQFF.

The chain couples TRBV19 to TRBJ1-5; TRBD1 might be the D (5 bases). The V and J ends lost 10 bases and 9 bases respectively, with 25 bases between them. Germline V gene lookup returns CDR1 LNHDA and CDR2 SQIVND (reference sequence). CDR3 length: 15 residues. CDR3 amino acids: CATRSDPGSGGPQHF. Here the CDR3 DNA reads TGTGCCACGCGCTCGGACCCAGGGTCAGGTGGGCCCCAGCATTTT.

The rearrangement uses TRBV9 and TRBJ1-2, with TRBD1 matching over 10 bases. The V and J ends lost 0 bases and 3 bases, in that order; junction bases with no gene match: 5. This CDR3 contains 16 residues. CDR1 and CDR2 (germline): SGDLS, YYNGEE. This CDR3 is CASSVGRQGAYYGYTF. Written as DNA, the CDR3 is TGTGCCAGCAGCGTAGGGAGACAGGGGGCTTACTATGGCTACACCTTC.

This rearrangement joins TRBV6-5 to TRBJ1-1; 7 bases line up with TRBD1. The junction had 7 bases not matched to a gene; V was cut back by 5 bases and J by 4 bases. Germline V gives CDR1 MNHEY, CDR2 SVGAGI. The CDR3 runs 14 residues. CDR3 sequence: CASSRKQGITEAFF. CDR3 sequence (DNA): TGTGCCAGCAGTCGAAAACAGGGGATCACTGAAGCTTTCTTT.

The CDR3 coding sequence is TGTGCCAGCAGCCAAGGTGCCGGGACGGGTTATGGCTACACCTTC. Translation gives CASSQGAGTGYGYTF. The chain uses TRBV3-1 (or the pseudogene TRBV3-2) and TRBJ1-2, with a possible D match to TRBD1 (5 bases). Trimming stripped 1 base from V and 5 bases from J, with 14 bases between. This CDR3 is built from 15 residues. Germline V gene sequence: CDR1 LGHDT, CDR2 YNNKEL (reference sequence).

This chain joins TRBV4-2 and TRBJ1-1; possibly TRBD1 for D (6 bases). V was trimmed by 2 bases and J by 4 bases, leaving 23 bases between them. There are 18 residues in the CDR3. Germline V gene data show CDR1 as LGHNA and CDR2 as YNFKEQ. The CDR3 nucleotides are TGTGCCAGCAGCCAACCCTTCGGGGTGCTAAAGGGGGTCACTGAAGCTTTCTTT. Translating it yields CASSQPFGVLKGVTEAFF.

The DNA of the CDR3 is TGTGCCAGCAGCTTATATGTGGATACGCAGTATTTT. This translates into CASSLYVDTQYF. This chain joins TRBV7-2 and TRBJ2-3; D is unresolved. V gave up 2 bases and J gave up 6 bases, with 6 bases separating them. This CDR3 is built from 12 residues. Germline CDR1 SGHTA, CDR2 FQGNSA.

The chain couples TRBV7-9 to TRBJ1-2; D might be TRBD1 (5 bases). This CDR3 is 16 amino acids long. The ends were cut back, 5 bases at V and 4 bases at J, with 20 bases in the middle. The germline V gene has CDR1 SEHNR and CDR2 FQNEAQ (reference sequence). The CDR3 sequence is CASSTQQGGPVYGYTF. The CDR3 coding sequence is TGTGCCAGCAGCACCCAGCAGGGAGGTCCCGTCTATGGCTACACCTTC.

CDR3 nucleotides: TGCGCCAGCAGCTGGAGGACTAGCGATGACAATGAGCAGTTCTTC. Encoded protein: CASSWRTSDDNEQFF. J is TRBJ2-1 and V is TRBV5-1, with TRBD2 matching 9 bases. J gave up 5 bases and V 3 bases, and 6 bases lay outside the gene matches. CDR1 and CDR2 from the germline V gene are SGHRS and YFSETQ. This CDR3 is built from 15 residues. The entire variable domain, with the rest obtained from reference TRBV5-1 and TRBJ2-1, is as follows: KAGVTQTPRYLIKTRGQQVTLSCSPISGHRSVSWYQQTPGQGLQFLFEYFSETQRNKGNFPGRFSGRQFSNSRSEMNVSTLELGDSALYLCASSWRTSDDNEQFFGPGTRLTVL.